What follows are 7 T cell receptor beta chains derived from one specimen sequenced in a study of T cells in Graves' hyperthyroidism and ophthalmopathy. Amplified regions were TCR beta CDR3 sequences from RNA transcripts. During a first-round RT-PCR of the TCR CDR3, the HTBI primer set was used. TCRdb ran MiXCR on the multiplex PCR reads and lists one entry per CDR3 protein. The repertoire has 500,000 or so distinct CDR3 sequences, more than 15% of them found once; the top ten carry approximately 16%. Sequencing was performed on blood. The receptor set was obtained from a woman between 18 and 30 years old with Graves' ophthalmopathy.

Notes on this clonotype: A much larger clone differs by one base, so this may be a read error. The rearrangement links TRBV28 to TRBJ2-1; TRBD2 is a possible D gene (5 bases). This CDR3 comprises 14 residues. Germline CDR1 is MDHEN and CDR2 is SYDVKM. The CDR3 DNA is TGTGCCAGCGGGAGTTTTATGTCCTACGATGAGCAGTTCTTC. Translating gives CASGSFMSYDEQFF.

This clonotype was seen repeatedly, ten times or more. The chain uses TRBV6-1 and TRBJ2-1; 9 bases are shared with TRBD2. Germline V gene lookup returns CDR1 MNHNS and CDR2 SASEGT. V trimming: 10 bases; J trimming: 4 bases; junction bases outside the gene matches: 14. The CDR3 length is 16 residues. This CDR3 is CAIGGTSPSPYNEQFF. The CDR3 DNA follows: TGTGCCATCGGCGGGACTAGCCCCTCCCCTTACAATGAGCAGTTCTTC.

This clonotype was found a few times. This chain links TRBV20-1 with TRBJ1-4, with 8 positions matching TRBD1. CDR3 length: 13 amino acids. Trimming took 6 bases from V and 1 from J; bases not matched to a gene: 1. The germline V gene has CDR1 DFQATT and CDR2 SNEGSKA (reference sequence). CDR3 bases: TGCAGTGCCACAGGGGGAACTAATGAAAAACTGTTTTTT. This encodes CSATGGTNEKLFF.

This clonotype was recorded at least ten times. The genes are TRBV28 and TRBJ2-7, with D possibly TRBD1 on 5 matching bases. CDR1 is MDHEN and CDR2 is SYDVKM in the germline V gene. The CDR3 spans 14 residues. V was trimmed by 6 bases and J by 3 bases, leaving 15 bases between them. CDR3 residues: CASSQLTDLYEQYF. In DNA form, the CDR3 reads TGTGCCAGCAGCCAACTGACAGACCTCTACGAGCAGTACTTC. Together with reference TRBV28 and TRBJ2-7, the CDR3 gives the full variable domain: DVKVTQSSRYLVKRTGEKVFLECVQDMDHENMFWYRQDPGLGLRLIYFSYDVKMKEKGDIPEGYSVSREKKERFSLILESASTNQTSMYLCASSQLTDLYEQYFGPGTRLTVT.

This clonotype has ten or more counts. This sequence joins TRBV10-3 and TRBJ1-1; D is perhaps TRBD1 (5 bases). Germline CDR1 and CDR2: ENHRY and SYGVKD. The CDR3 covers 11 residues. V was cut by 7 bases and J by 4 bases, with 7 bases left in between. The DNA of the CDR3 is TGTGCCATCAAAGACAGCACTGAAGCTTTCTTT. Protein: CAIKDSTEAFF.

There are many counts of this clonotype. The CDR3 protein is CASSPTGTYEQYF. The CDR3 DNA reads as TGTGCCAGCAGCCCGACAGGCACCTACGAGCAGTACTTC. The V and J genes are TRBV18 and TRBJ2-7; TRBD1 is a possible D gene (6 bases). Trimming pared 8 bases from V and 2 bases from J, leaving 13 bases between. Germline V lookup: CDR1 KGHSH, CDR2 LQKENI. This CDR3 has 13 residues.

The table lists this clonotype with many counts. This chain uses TRBV2 with TRBJ2-3; 12 bases align to TRBD2. This CDR3 has 17 residues. CDR1 and CDR2 (germline): SNHLY, FYNNEI. After removal of 4 bases from V and 1 base from J, the junction contained 6 bases not matched to a gene. CDR3 in DNA: TGTGCCAGCAGTGGGGCTAGCGGGAGGGTGGGCACAGATACGCAGTATTTT. Amino acids: CASSGASGRVGTDTQYF.